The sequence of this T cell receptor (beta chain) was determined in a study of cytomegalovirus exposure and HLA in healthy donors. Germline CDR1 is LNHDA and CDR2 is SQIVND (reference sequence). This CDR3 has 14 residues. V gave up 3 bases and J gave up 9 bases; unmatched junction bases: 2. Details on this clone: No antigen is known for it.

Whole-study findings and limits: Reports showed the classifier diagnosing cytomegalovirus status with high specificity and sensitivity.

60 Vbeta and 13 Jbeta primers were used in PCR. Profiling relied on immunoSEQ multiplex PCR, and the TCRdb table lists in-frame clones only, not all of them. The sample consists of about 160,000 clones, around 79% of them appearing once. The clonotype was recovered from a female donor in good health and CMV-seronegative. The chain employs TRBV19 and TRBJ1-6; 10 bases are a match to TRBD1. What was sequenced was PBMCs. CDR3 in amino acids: CASSMDRGGSPLHF. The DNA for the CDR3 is TGTGCCAGTAGTATGGACAGGGGGGGTTCACCCCTCCACTTT.